This note documents a single TCR beta chain sequence. Its antigen is currently unknown. Assay: immunoSEQ multiplex PCR; the TCRdb copy retains only in-frame clones and omits some. The sample lists about 66,000 clones; 80% to 95% were seen once. Per germline, CDR1 MGHRA and CDR2 YSYEKL. The CDR3 spans 15 residues. The V gene end was trimmed by 2 bases and the J gene end by 2 bases; junction bases not matched to a gene: 5. This record comes from a study of Tregs in tolerant kidney transplant recipients. Study-level background: Mixed chimerism was transient after nonmyeloablative marrow transplants from related graft donors.

Findings and limits, study-wide: Tolerant patients' donor-specific Tregs expanded beyond overall Tregs, suggesting antigen-driven growth. Biological reproducibility was not directly addressed in this study.

Thawed PBMCs were FACS-sorted into unstimulated CD4+CD25+CD127- regulatory T cells, CD4+CD25- non-regulatory cells, CD4 and CD8 cells. The input for sequencing was CD8+ T cells from blood, taken before the transplant. The origin of this receptor is a human donor who received a combined kidney and bone marrow transplant. This rearrangement joins TRBV4-1 to TRBJ2-7, with 8 bases fitting TRBD1. The chain's CDR3 is CASSQSLTGAYEQYF. The CDR3 DNA reads TGCGCCAGCAGCCAAAGCCTGACAGGGGCCTACGAGCAGTACTTC.